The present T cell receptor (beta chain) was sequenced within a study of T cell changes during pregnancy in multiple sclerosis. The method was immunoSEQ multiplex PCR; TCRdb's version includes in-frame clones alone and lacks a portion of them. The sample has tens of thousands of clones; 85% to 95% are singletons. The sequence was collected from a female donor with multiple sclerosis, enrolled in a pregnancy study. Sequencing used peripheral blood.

The CDR3 coding sequence is TGTGCCAGCAGTCAGCTGAACACTGAAGCTTTCTTT. This gives the protein CASSQLNTEAFF. This sequence joins TRBV6-5 and TRBJ1-1; D gene ambiguous. V was clipped by 5 bases and J by 0 bases, with 4 bases between them. Germline V gives CDR1 MNHEY, CDR2 SVGAGI. This CDR3 is built from 12 residues.